These 32 T cell receptor beta chains were sequenced from one sample in a study of shared clonotypes between healthy human individuals. The method was immunoSEQ multiplex PCR; TCRdb's version includes in-frame clones alone and lacks a portion of them. The data contain about 1 million clones, about three quarters of them singletons. The specimen sequenced was memory CD4+ T cells sorted from blood. Subset here: CD45RA-negative fraction. These receptors were collected from a man between 18 and 29 years old in good health.

The chain joins TRBV9 to TRBJ2-1; a possible D gene is TRBD1 (6 bases). CDR1 is SGDLS, CDR2 YYNGEE, per germline. The V end lost 3 bases, the J end lost 3 bases, and 13 bases lay between the germline ends. CDR3 length: 15 amino acids. The CDR3 DNA is TGTGCCAGCAGCGCCTTGGACAGCCGCTACAATGAGCAGTTCTTC. Its protein is CASSALDSRYNEQFF.

This clone was counted a few times. The chain has TRBV27 and TRBJ1-2; the D gene is possibly TRBD1 (5 bases). Per germline, CDR1 MNHEY and CDR2 SMNVEV (reference sequence). The CDR3 has 16 residues. V gave up 4 bases and J gave up 6 bases, with 21 bases separating them. The DNA for the CDR3 is TGTGCCAGCAGTTCACACTCGGCTCAGGGAGTTAATGGCTACACCTTC. Its translation: CASSSHSAQGVNGYTF.

The gene calls are TRBV7-2 and TRBJ2-3, with TRBD1 matching over 8 bases. V dropped 5 bases and J dropped 2; count of bases not matched to a gene: 3. The CDR3 has 14 residues. Germline lookup yields CDR1 SGHTA and CDR2 FQGNSA. The CDR3 loop is CASSRDRYTDTQYF. For the CDR3, the DNA is TGTGCCAGCAGCCGGGACAGGTACACAGATACGCAGTATTTT.

In its sample, this clone was seen once. The chain couples TRBV12-5 to TRBJ2-5, with D unresolved. This CDR3 contains 13 residues. Trimming left V 1 base short and J 1 base short, with 4 bases between. Germline CDR1 LGHNT, CDR2 FRNRAP. The CDR3 DNA follows: TGTGCTAGTGGTTTGGGGGTCCAAGAGACCCAGTACTTC. The encoded protein is CASGLGVQETQYF. Combining the CDR3 with reference TRBV12-5 and TRBJ2-5 gives the whole variable domain DARVTQTPRHKVTEMGQEVTMRCQPILGHNTVFWYRQTMMQGLELLAYFRNRAPLDDSGMPKDRFSAEMPDATLATLKIQPSEPRDSAVYFCASGLGVQETQYFGPGTRLLVL.

The gene calls are TRBV19 and TRBJ1-2; 7 bases map to TRBD1. The CDR3 is 15 amino acids. In germline, CDR1 is LNHDA, CDR2 SQIVND (reference sequence). V was pared by 4 bases and J by 2 bases, with 7 bases of the junction left unmatched. The CDR3 region has the DNA TGTGCCAGTAGTACAGAAACGACAGGGAACTATGGCTACACCTTC. Translation: CASSTETTGNYGYTF.

This rearrangement joins TRBV6-1 to TRBJ1-1, with 11 bases that match TRBD1. The V and J ends lost 8 bases and 11 bases, in that order; junction bases with no gene match: 10. Per germline, CDR1 MNHNS and CDR2 SASEGT. The CDR3 spans 13 residues. CDR3 nucleotides: TGTGCCAGCGGACGGACAGGGGGCGTTTCGGCTTTCTTT. Translated, it gives CASGRTGGVSAFF.

The CDR3 loop is CASSRSGGANEQFF. The CDR3 DNA follows: TGCGCCAGCAGCCGATCTGGGGGAGCGAATGAGCAGTTCTTC. The genes are TRBV5-1 and TRBJ2-1; D possibly uses TRBD1 or TRBD2 (5 bases each). Trimming shortened V by 4 bases and J by 7 bases, and 15 bases separated the two germline ends. Germline V gives CDR1 SGHRS, CDR2 YFSETQ. The CDR3 loop spans 14 amino acids.

V gene TRBV2 combines with J gene TRBJ2-2; D not resolved. Germline V gene lookup returns CDR1 SNHLY and CDR2 FYNNEI. There are 15 residues in the CDR3. Trimming took 3 bases from V and 4 from J, leaving 12 bases between them. The CDR3 DNA sequence: TGTGCCAGCAGTGAGCTCCTGACCGTCACCGGGGAGCTGTTTTTT. This gives the protein CASSELLTVTGELFF. Full variable domain (outside the CDR3, taken from reference TRBV2 and TRBJ2-2): EPEVTQTPSHQVTQMGQEVILRCVPISNHLYFYWYRQILGQKVEFLVSFYNNEISEKSEIFDDQFSVERPDGSNFTLKIRSTKLEDSAMYFCASSELLTVTGELFFGEGSRLTVL.

The chain links TRBV10-1 to TRBJ2-5; TRBD1 matches at 8 bases. The germline V gene has CDR1 WNHNN and CDR2 SYGVQD (reference sequence). Germline trimming cut 5 bases from V and 4 bases from J; bases unmatched to any gene: 3. The CDR3 is 13 amino acids. CDR3 residues: CASSSTGGETQYF. CDR3 nucleotides: TGCGCCAGCAGTAGCACAGGGGGAGAGACCCAGTACTTC.

The chain links TRBV10-2 to TRBJ1-5, with D perhaps TRBD1 (6 bases). Trimming removed 4 bases at V and 5 bases at J, with 12 bases between. The CDR3 runs 14 residues. Looked up from germline, CDR1 is WSHSY and CDR2 is SAAADI. CDR3 sequence (DNA): TGCGCCAGCAGTGCTTTTACAGGGCATCAGCCCCAGCATTTT. This translates into CASSAFTGHQPQHF.

Notes on this clone: Other DNA sequences within the sample encode an identical CDR3. The chain is built from TRBV5-1 and TRBJ2-5; TRBD2 matches at 8 bases. The CDR3 is made up of 15 amino acids. The ends lost 4 bases at V and 2 bases at J; junction bases unmatched: 7. Germline lookup yields CDR1 SGHRS and CDR2 YFSETQ. The CDR3, as DNA: TGCGCCAGCAGCCTGGCCGGGACTAGACAAGAGACCCAGTACTTC. Translating gives CASSLAGTRQETQYF.

The chain joins TRBV7-3 to TRBJ2-3; D is undetermined. Deletions cut 6 bases from V and 0 bases from J, with 13 bases between. The CDR3 totals 15 residues. Per the germline V gene, CDR1 is SGHTA and CDR2 is FQGTGA. DNA for the CDR3: TGTGCCAGCAGTATTGGGCTAGTCAGCACAGATACGCAGTATTTT. Translation gives CASSIGLVSTDTQYF. Based on the CDR3 plus reference TRBV7-3 and TRBJ2-3, the full variable domain is GAGVSQTPSNKVTEKGKYVELRCDPISGHTALYWYRQSLGQGPEFLIYFQGTGAADDSGLPNDRFFAVRPEGSVSTLKIQRTERGDSAVYLCASSIGLVSTDTQYFGPGTRLTVL.

This clone came up a few times. CDR3 sequence: CASSEIPQGMAEAFF. CDR3 bases: TGTGCCAGCAGTGAAATCCCACAGGGCATGGCCGAAGCTTTCTTT. The chain links TRBV2 to TRBJ1-1; possibly TRBD1 for D (6 bases). Germline CDR1 SNHLY, CDR2 FYNNEI. V was shortened by 2 bases and J by 8 bases, with 18 bases between the two germline ends. CDR3 size: 15 residues.

J is TRBJ1-3 and V is TRBV4-1; maybe TRBD1 (6 bases). There are 15 residues in the CDR3. Looked up from germline, CDR1 is MGHRA and CDR2 is YSYEKL. The V end lost 3 bases, the J end lost 4 bases, and 13 bases lay between the germline ends. The CDR3 region has the DNA TGCGCCAGCAGCCAGGACAGCTATTGGGGAAACACCATATATTTT. It translates to CASSQDSYWGNTIYF.

This clone was seen only once. This could be a read error, since a much larger clone is one nucleotide away. Other DNA variants within this sample encode the same CDR3. The rearrangement links TRBV11-2 to TRBJ2-7; D is unclear. Per germline, CDR1 SGHAT and CDR2 FQNNGV. Between the trimmed V and J ends, which lost 4 bases and 0 bases, there was a span of 4 bases. CDR3 length: 12 amino acids. The CDR3 region is CASSSNSYEQYF. CDR3 DNA: TGTGCCAGCAGCTCGAACTCCTACGAGCAGTACTTC.

This chain uses TRBV19 with TRBJ1-3; 10 bases are a match to TRBD1. This CDR3 contains 16 residues. Looked up from germline, CDR1 is LNHDA and CDR2 is SQIVND (reference sequence). V lost 4 bases and J lost 2; bases outside the gene matches: 5. The CDR3 loop is CASSTTGGNAGNTIYF. The CDR3 bases are TGTGCCAGTAGTACGACAGGGGGCAACGCTGGAAACACCATATATTTT.

This clone has just one count. V gene TRBV6-1 combines with J gene TRBJ1-1; weak D call: TRBD1 (6 bases). The length of the CDR3 is 20 residues. Trimming took 2 bases from V and 4 from J, leaving 29 bases between them. Germline-derived CDR1 and CDR2 are MNHNS and SASEGT. The CDR3 nucleotides read TGTGCCAGCAGTGAAATGGTCAGGGGTGGGTTCCGATCATTAGCCACTGAAGCTTTCTTT. This sequence encodes CASSEMVRGGFRSLATEAFF.

The chain recombines TRBV6-1 with TRBJ2-2; D perhaps matches TRBD2 (5 bases). Per germline, CDR1 MNHNS and CDR2 SASEGT. V lost 1 base and J lost 6, with 12 bases in between. This CDR3 has 15 residues. The DNA of the CDR3 is TGTGCCAGCAGTGAAGAGGGAGCGCAGGCCGGGGAGCTGTTTTTT. This encodes CASSEEGAQAGELFF.

In its sample, this clone was seen a few times. The V and J genes are TRBV19 and TRBJ1-1; D is perhaps TRBD1 (6 bases). V lost 6 bases, J lost 1 base, and 15 bases lay in between. This CDR3 has 15 residues. Germline V gene sequence: CDR1 LNHDA, CDR2 SQIVND (reference sequence). The DNA for the CDR3 is TGTGCCAGTAGAGCCTACGGGACACAGAACACTGAAGCTTTCTTT. Amino acid sequence: CASRAYGTQNTEAFF.

This clone was seen a few times. The chain links TRBV7-9 to TRBJ1-2; D might be TRBD1 (5 bases). Looked up from germline, CDR1 is SEHNR and CDR2 is FQNEAQ (reference sequence). V lost 4 bases to trimming and J lost 5 bases, with 8 bases between them. The CDR3 is 12 amino acids. The CDR3, as DNA: TGTGCCAGCAGCTACCCAGGGTATGGCTACACCTTC. Residues: CASSYPGYGYTF. Drawing the rest from reference TRBV7-9 and TRBJ1-2, the complete variable domain is DTGVSQNPRHKITKRGQNVTFRCDPISEHNRLYWYRQTLGQGPEFLTYFQNEAQLEKSRLLSDRFSAERPKGSFSTLEIQRTEQGDSAMYLCASSYPGYGYTFGSGTRLTVV.

This clone was found many times. The same CDR3 arises from other DNA sequences in this sample as well. V usage is TRBV9 and J usage is TRBJ1-6; D not resolved. Germline V CDR1 and CDR2: SGDLS, YYNGEE. The length of the CDR3 is 15 residues. V gave up 5 bases and J gave up 3 bases, with 12 bases separating them. For the CDR3, the DNA is TGTGCCAGCAGTGGAGACGGAGACTATAATTCACCCCTCCACTTT. Protein product: CASSGDGDYNSPLHF.

The chain links TRBV2 to TRBJ2-5, with TRBD2 matching 14 bases. Germline V gene data show CDR1 as SNHLY and CDR2 as FYNNEI. The CDR3 covers 15 residues. J gave up 5 bases and V 7 bases, and 6 bases lay outside the gene matches. This CDR3 reads CASMGTSGSVETQYF. The CDR3, as DNA: TGTGCCAGCATGGGGACTAGCGGGAGCGTGGAGACCCAGTACTTC.

V and J are TRBV6-5 and TRBJ1-2; D uncertain. Germline CDR1 is MNHEY and CDR2 is SVGAGI. The CDR3 consists of 14 residues. V lost 5 bases to trimming and J lost 4 bases, with 14 bases between them. The CDR3 nucleotides are TGTGCCAGCAGTCCCCTAGGTCAGTCCTATGGCTACACCTTC. Translated, it gives CASSPLGQSYGYTF.

The chain is built from TRBV12-2 and TRBJ2-7; no check of the table's D call, TRBD2, against the DNA was made. TRBV12-2 is termed a pseudogene. This CDR3 has 16 amino acids. The CDR3 DNA is TGTGCAAGTCGCTTAAGAGGGGAGGGACCTCTCTACGAGCAGTACTTC. Amino acid sequence: CASRLRGEGPLYEQYF.

The chain employs TRBV11-2 and TRBJ1-3, with D uncertain. The V end lost 1 base, the J end lost 8 bases, and 12 bases lay between the germline ends. CDR3 size: 14 residues. The V gene's germline CDR1 is SGHAT and CDR2 FQNNGV. The CDR3 sequence is CASSLGNVGDTIYF. CDR3 DNA sequence: TGTGCCAGCAGCTTAGGGAACGTGGGCGACACCATATATTTT.

The chain has TRBV5-1 and TRBJ2-3; a possible D gene is TRBD2 (6 bases). CDR1 and CDR2 (germline): SGHRS, YFSETQ. V was shortened by 1 base and J by 5 bases, with 20 bases between the two germline ends. This CDR3 spans 17 amino acids. CDR3: CASSLYYAGRSGDTQYF. CDR3 nucleotides: TGCGCCAGCAGCTTGTATTACGCGGGGCGTTCTGGAGATACGCAGTATTTT.

This clone showed up just a few times. This rearrangement joins TRBV6-6 to TRBJ2-1, with 9 bases lining up with TRBD2. This CDR3 region has 14 residues. Germline V lookup: CDR1 MNHNY, CDR2 SVGAGI (reference sequence). The V gene end was trimmed by 6 bases and the J gene end by 6 bases; junction bases not matched to a gene: 6. CDR3 loop: CASSMGLALNEQFF. The CDR3 DNA is TGTGCCAGCAGCATGGGACTAGCCCTCAATGAGCAGTTCTTC.

This rearrangement joins TRBV10-1 to TRBJ1-1, with a weak D call TRBD1 (5 bases). V was cut by 4 bases and J by 1 base, with 7 bases left in between. Germline CDR1 reads WNHNN; CDR2 reads SYGVQD (reference sequence). This CDR3 has 13 amino acids. The CDR3 DNA reads TGCGCCAGCAGTGCAGACAGGAACACTGAAGCTTTCTTT. It yields the protein CASSADRNTEAFF.

For the CDR3, the DNA is TGTGCCAGCAGCTTAGGGACTAGCGCGTACAATGAGCAGTTCTTC. It specifies CASSLGTSAYNEQFF. The chain couples TRBV11-3 to TRBJ2-1; 9 nucleotides line up with TRBD2. The CDR3 is made up of 15 amino acids. Germline V gene sequence: CDR1 SGHNT, CDR2 YENEEA. Trimming took 1 base from V and 4 from J; bases not matched to a gene: 2. The variable domain in full, completed from reference TRBV11-3 and TRBJ2-1, reads EAGVVQSPRYKIIEKKQPVAFWCNPISGHNTLYWYLQNLGQGPELLIRYENEEAVDDSQLPKDRFSAERLKGVDSTLKIQPAELGDSAVYLCASSLGTSAYNEQFFGPGTRLTVL.

CDR3 region: CASMAGGPTGNTIYF. The CDR3, as DNA: TGCGCCAGCATGGCGGGGGGACCAACTGGAAACACCATATATTTT. This chain links TRBV5-1 with TRBJ1-3, with a tentative D call TRBD1 (5 bases). Trimming stripped 6 bases from V and 2 bases from J, with 15 bases between. The CDR3 has 15 residues. Looked up from germline, CDR1 is SGHRS and CDR2 is YFSETQ. The full variable domain, rest sourced from reference TRBV5-1 and TRBJ1-3, is KAGVTQTPRYLIKTRGQQVTLSCSPISGHRSVSWYQQTPGQGLQFLFEYFSETQRNKGNFPGRFSGRQFSNSRSEMNVSTLELGDSALYLCASMAGGPTGNTIYFGEGSWLTVV.

In this sample, this clone turned up a few times. This rearrangement joins TRBV2 to TRBJ1-4, with D possibly matching TRBD1 (5 bases). Germline V lookup: CDR1 SNHLY, CDR2 FYNNEI. The CDR3 totals 15 residues. V lost 6 bases to trimming and J lost 5 bases, with 16 bases between them. The CDR3 loop reads CASRGTSSPNEKLFF. CDR3 in DNA: TGTGCCAGCAGGGGGACTTCCTCCCCCAATGAAAAACTGTTTTTT.

V gene TRBV6-6 combines with J gene TRBJ2-7; 9 bases are shared with TRBD1. CDR3 length equals 16 residues. The junction had 8 bases not matched to a gene; V was cut back by 0 bases and J by 5 bases. Looked up from germline, CDR1 is MNHNY and CDR2 is SVGAGI (reference sequence). Here the CDR3 reads CASSYSITGGLNEQYF. The CDR3 DNA is TGTGCCAGCAGTTACTCGATTACAGGGGGCCTGAACGAGCAGTACTTC.